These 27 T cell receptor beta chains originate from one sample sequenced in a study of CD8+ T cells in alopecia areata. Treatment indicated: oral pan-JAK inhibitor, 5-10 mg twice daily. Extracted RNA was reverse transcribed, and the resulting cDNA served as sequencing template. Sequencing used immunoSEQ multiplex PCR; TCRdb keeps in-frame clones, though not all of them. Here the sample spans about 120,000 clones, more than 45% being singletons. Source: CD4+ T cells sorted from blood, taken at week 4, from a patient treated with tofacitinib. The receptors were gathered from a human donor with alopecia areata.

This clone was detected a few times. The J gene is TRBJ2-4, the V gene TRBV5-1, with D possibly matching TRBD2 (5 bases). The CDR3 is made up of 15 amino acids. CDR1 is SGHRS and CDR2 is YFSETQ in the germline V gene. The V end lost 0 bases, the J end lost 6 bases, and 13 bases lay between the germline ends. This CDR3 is CASSLATGSGNIQYF. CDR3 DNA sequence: TGCGCCAGCAGCTTGGCCACGGGATCCGGAAACATTCAGTACTTC.

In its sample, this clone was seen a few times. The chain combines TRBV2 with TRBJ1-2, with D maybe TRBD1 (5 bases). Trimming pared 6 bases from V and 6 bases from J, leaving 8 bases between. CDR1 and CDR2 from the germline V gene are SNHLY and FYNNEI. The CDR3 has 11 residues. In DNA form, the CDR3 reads TGTGCCAGCAGCGGGACTCATGGCTACACCTTC. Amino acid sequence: CASSGTHGYTF.

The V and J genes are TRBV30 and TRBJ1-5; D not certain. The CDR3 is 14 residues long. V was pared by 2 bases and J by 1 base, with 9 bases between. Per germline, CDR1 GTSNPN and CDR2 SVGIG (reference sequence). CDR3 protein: CAWSPALSNQPQHF. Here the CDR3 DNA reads TGTGCCTGGAGTCCCGCGTTAAGCAATCAGCCCCAGCATTTT. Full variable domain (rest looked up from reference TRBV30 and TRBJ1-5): SQTIHQWPATLVQPVGSPLSLECTVEGTSNPNLYWYRQAAGRGLQLLFYSVGIGQISSEVPQNLSASRPQDRQFILSSKKLLLSDSGFYLCAWSPALSNQPQHFGDGTRLSIL.

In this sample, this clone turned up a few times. In DNA, the CDR3 is TGTGCCAGCAGCTTGGGGACGAACACTGAAGCTTTCTTT. Its translation is CASSLGTNTEAFF. The genes are TRBV7-9 and TRBJ1-1; tentative D call: TRBD1 (5 bases). V was pared by 3 bases and J by 1 base, with 6 bases between. The CDR3 runs 13 residues. Germline V CDR1 and CDR2: SEHNR, FQNEAQ (reference sequence).

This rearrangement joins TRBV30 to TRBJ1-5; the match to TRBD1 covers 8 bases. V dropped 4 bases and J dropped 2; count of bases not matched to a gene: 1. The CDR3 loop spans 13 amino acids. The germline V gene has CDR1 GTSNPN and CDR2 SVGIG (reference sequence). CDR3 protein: CAWTGGRNQPQHF. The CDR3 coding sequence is TGTGCCTGGACAGGGGGCCGCAATCAGCCCCAGCATTTT.

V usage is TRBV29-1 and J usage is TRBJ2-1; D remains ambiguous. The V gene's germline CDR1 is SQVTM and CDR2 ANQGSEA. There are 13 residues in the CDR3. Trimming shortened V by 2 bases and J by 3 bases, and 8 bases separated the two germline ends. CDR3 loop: CSVESGFYNEQFF. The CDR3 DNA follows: TGCAGCGTTGAAAGTGGCTTCTACAATGAGCAGTTCTTC.

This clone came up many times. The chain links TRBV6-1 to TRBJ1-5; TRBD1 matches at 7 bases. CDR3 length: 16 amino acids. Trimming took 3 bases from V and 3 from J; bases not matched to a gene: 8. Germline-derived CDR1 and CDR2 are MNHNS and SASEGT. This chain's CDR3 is CASSDGGGLFNQPQHF. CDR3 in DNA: TGTGCCAGCAGTGACGGAGGGGGCCTATTCAATCAGCCCCAGCATTTT.

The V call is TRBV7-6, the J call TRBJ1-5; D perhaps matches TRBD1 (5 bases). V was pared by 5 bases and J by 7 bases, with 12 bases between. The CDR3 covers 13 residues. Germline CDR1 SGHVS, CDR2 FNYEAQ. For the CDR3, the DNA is TGTGCCAGCAGCCAAGGGGAGGAGCAGCCCCAGCATTTT. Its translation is CASSQGEEQPQHF.

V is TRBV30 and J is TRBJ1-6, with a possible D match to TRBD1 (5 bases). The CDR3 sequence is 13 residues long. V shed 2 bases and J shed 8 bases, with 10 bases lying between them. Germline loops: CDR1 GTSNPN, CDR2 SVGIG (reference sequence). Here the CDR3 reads CAWSKQGHSPLHF. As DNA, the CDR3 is TGTGCCTGGAGTAAGCAGGGACATTCACCCCTCCACTTT.

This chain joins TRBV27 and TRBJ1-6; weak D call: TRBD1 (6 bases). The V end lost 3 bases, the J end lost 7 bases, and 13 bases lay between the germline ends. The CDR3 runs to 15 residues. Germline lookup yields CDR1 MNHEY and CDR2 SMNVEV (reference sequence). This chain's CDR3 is CASSFRGNGNSPLHF. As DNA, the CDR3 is TGTGCCAGCAGTTTCAGGGGAAACGGGAATTCACCCCTCCACTTT.

CDR3 amino acids: CATESRDSNTGELFF. The DNA for the CDR3 is TGTGCCACGGAGTCCAGGGACAGTAACACCGGGGAGCTGTTTTTT. The chain carries TRBV2 and TRBJ2-2; TRBD1 matches at 7 bases. Trimming cost V 10 bases and J 2 bases; bases outside gene matches: 10. The CDR3 has 15 amino acids. In germline, CDR1 is SNHLY, CDR2 FYNNEI.

The CDR3 sequence is CASSPLGGNQPQHF. CDR3 coding DNA: TGTGCCAGCAGCCCCCTGGGGGGAAATCAGCCCCAGCATTTT. This chain connects TRBV7-2 to TRBJ1-5; perhaps TRBD1 as D (5 bases). Germline V gives CDR1 SGHTA, CDR2 FQGNSA. The CDR3 covers 14 residues. Trimming pared 5 bases from V and 4 bases from J, leaving 12 bases between.

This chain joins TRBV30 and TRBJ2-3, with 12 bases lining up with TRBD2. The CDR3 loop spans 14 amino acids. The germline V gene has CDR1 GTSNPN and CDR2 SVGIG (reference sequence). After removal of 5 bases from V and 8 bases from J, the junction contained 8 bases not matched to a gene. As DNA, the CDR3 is TGTGCCTGGTCCCTTGGACTAGCGGGGACTACGCAGTATTTT. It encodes CAWSLGLAGTTQYF.

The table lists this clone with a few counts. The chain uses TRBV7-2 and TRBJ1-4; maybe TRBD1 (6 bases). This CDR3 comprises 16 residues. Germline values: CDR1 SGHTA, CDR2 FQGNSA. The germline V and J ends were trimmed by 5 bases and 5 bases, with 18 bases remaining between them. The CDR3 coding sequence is TGTGCCAGCAGCCGCCGGGTGGGGGCAGGGAATGAAAAACTGTTTTTT. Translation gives CASSRRVGAGNEKLFF. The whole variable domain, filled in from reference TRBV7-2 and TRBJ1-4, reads GAGVSQSPSNKVTEKGKDVELRCDPISGHTALYWYRQSLGQGLEFLIYFQGNSAPDKSGLPSDRFSAERTGGSVSTLTIQRTQQEDSAVYLCASSRRVGAGNEKLFFGSGTQLSVL.

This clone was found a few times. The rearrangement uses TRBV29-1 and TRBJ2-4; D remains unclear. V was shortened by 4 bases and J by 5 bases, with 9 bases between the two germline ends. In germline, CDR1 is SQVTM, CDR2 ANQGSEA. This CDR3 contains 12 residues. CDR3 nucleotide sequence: TGCAGCGTTGTCGAGTGGGAAAACATTCAGTACTTC. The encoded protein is CSVVEWENIQYF.

CDR3 loop: CAWGSGNTIYF. In nucleotides, the CDR3 is TGTGCCTGGGGGTCTGGAAACACCATATATTTT. The rearrangement uses TRBV30 and TRBJ1-3; no definite D call. V was shortened by 5 bases and J by 1 base, with 3 bases between the two germline ends. The CDR3 spans 11 residues. Germline-derived CDR1 and CDR2 are GTSNPN and SVGIG (reference sequence).

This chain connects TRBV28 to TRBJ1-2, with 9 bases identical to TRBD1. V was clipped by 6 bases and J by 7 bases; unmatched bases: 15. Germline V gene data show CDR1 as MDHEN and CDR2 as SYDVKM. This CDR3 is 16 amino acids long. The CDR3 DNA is TGTGCCAGCAGATTAACTCCGGGACAGGGAGGAGGTGGCTACACCTTC. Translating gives CASRLTPGQGGGGYTF.

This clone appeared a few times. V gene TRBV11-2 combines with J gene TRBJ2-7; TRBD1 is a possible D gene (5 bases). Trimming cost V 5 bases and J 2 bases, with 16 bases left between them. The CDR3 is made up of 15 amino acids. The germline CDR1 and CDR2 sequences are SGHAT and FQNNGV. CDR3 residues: CASSPHQGGPYEQYF. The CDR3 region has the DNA TGTGCCAGCAGCCCCCACCAGGGCGGACCCTACGAGCAGTACTTC. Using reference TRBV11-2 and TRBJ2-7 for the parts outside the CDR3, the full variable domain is EAGVAQSPRYKIIEKRQSVAFWCNPISGHATLYWYQQILGQGPKLLIQFQNNGVVDDSQLPKDRFSAERLKGVDSTLKIQPAKLEDSAVYLCASSPHQGGPYEQYFGPGTRLTVT.

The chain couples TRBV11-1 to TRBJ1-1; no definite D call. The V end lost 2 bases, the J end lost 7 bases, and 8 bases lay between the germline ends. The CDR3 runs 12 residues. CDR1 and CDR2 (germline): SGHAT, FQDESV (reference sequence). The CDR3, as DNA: TGTGCCAGCAGCTTACGGACGTTTGAAGCTTTCTTT. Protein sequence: CASSLRTFEAFF.

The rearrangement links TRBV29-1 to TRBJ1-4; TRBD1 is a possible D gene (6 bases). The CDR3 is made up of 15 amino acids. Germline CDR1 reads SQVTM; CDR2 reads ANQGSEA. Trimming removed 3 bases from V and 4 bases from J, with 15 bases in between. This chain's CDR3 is CSVDLFPGDNEKLFF. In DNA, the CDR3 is TGCAGCGTTGATTTATTCCCAGGGGATAATGAAAAACTGTTTTTT. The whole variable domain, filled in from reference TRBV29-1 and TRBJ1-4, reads SAVISQKPSRDICQRGTSLTIQCQVDSQVTMMFWYRQQPGQSLTLIATANQGSEATYESGFVIDKFPISRPNLTFSTLTVSNMSPEDSSIYLCSVDLFPGDNEKLFFGSGTQLSVL.

This chain's CDR3 is CASSLIPAQRGNNEQFF. The CDR3 coding sequence is TGTGCCAGCAGCTTAATCCCAGCCCAGAGGGGAAACAATGAGCAGTTCTTC. The V and J genes are TRBV7-8 and TRBJ2-1; D is tentatively TRBD1 or TRBD2 (5 bases each). V was shortened by 2 bases and J by 5 bases, with 19 bases between the two germline ends. The CDR3 totals 17 residues. CDR1 and CDR2 from the germline V gene are SGHVS and FQNEAQ.

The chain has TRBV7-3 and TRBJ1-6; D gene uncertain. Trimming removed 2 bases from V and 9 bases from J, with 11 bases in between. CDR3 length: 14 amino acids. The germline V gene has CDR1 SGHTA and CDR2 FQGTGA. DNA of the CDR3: TGTGCCAGCAGCTTAGGTGGGGTCGGTTCACCCCTCCACTTT. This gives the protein CASSLGGVGSPLHF.

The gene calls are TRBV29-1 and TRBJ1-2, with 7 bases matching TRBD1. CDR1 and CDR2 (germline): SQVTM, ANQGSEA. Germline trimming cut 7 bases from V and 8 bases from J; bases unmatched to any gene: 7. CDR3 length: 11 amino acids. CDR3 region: CSATGNQGYTF. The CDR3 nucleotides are TGCAGCGCGACAGGGAATCAAGGCTACACCTTC.

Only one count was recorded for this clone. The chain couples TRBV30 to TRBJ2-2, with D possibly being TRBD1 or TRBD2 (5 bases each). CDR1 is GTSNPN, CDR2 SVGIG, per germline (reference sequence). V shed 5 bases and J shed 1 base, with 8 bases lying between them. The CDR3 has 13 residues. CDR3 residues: CAWARGNTGELFF. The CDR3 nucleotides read TGTGCCTGGGCGAGGGGGAACACCGGGGAGCTGTTTTTT.

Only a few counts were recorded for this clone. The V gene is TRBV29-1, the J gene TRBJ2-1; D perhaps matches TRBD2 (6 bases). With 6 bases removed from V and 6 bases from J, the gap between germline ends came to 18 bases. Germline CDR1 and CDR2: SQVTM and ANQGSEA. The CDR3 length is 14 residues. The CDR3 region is CSVPDYRRFNEQFF. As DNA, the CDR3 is TGCAGCGTCCCGGACTACCGAAGGTTCAATGAGCAGTTCTTC.

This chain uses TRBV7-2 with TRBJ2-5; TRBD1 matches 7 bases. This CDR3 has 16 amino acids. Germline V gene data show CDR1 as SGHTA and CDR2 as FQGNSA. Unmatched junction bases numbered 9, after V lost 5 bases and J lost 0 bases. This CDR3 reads CASSRRPQGYQETQYF. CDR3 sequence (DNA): TGTGCCAGCAGCCGACGACCACAGGGGTACCAAGAGACCCAGTACTTC.

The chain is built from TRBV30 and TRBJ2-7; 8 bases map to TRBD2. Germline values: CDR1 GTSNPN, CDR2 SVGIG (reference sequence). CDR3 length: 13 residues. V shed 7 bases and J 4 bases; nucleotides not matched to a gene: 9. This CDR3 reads CASLSGSMYEQYF. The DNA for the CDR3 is TGTGCCTCTCTCAGCGGGAGCATGTACGAGCAGTACTTC.